The rows below give T cell receptor beta chains drawn from one sample of a study of PD-1 blockade in classical Hodgkin lymphoma. The repertoire was sequenced with immunoSEQ multiplex PCR; TCRdb's copy has only in-frame clones and lacks some. In the table there are roughly 13,000 clones, 65% to 90% of which are singletons. The specimen comprised peripheral blood mononuclear cells (PBMCs), sampled at baseline. Receptors were obtained from a human donor with classical Hodgkin lymphoma. Both conserved end residues are part of each CDR3. The D gene is left open where the match is weak. Size is stated for part of the rows, as once, few or many counts, or as a class when the clone is expanded.

abundance	j_gene	v_gene	d_gene	CDR3aa
-	TRBJ1-3	TRBV19	-	CASRLTGGNTIYF
-	TRBJ2-1	TRBV27	TRBD1	CASSPSLLTGVVDEQFF
-	TRBJ2-5	TRBV7-2	-	CATTETGFQETQYF
-	TRBJ2-1	TRBV29-1	TRBD2	CSVAGTSGSNEQFF
-	TRBJ1-1	TRBV11-3	-	CASSLGQNTEAFF
-	TRBJ2-7	TRBV19	-	CASSAGLNNYEQYF
-	TRBJ2-7	TRBV5-1	-	CASSLTGNLFEQYF
-	TRBJ2-2	TRBV6-6	-	CASRNTGELFF
-	TRBJ2-3	TRBV27	TRBD2	CASSSMGLAGVKDTQYF
-	TRBJ2-7	TRBV5-5	-	CASSLAQVSSYEQYF
-	TRBJ2-2	TRBV5-1	-	CASKRGLQNTGELFF
-	TRBJ1-1	TRBV10-3	-	CAIKKGAMNTEAFF
-	TRBJ2-3	TRBV21-1	-	CASSKNGSGRASTDTQYF
once	TRBJ1-1	TRBV9	-	CASSVSGQPKVAEAFF
-	TRBJ2-4	TRBV5-5	TRBD2	CASSLAGLAGVNIQYF
-	TRBJ2-7	TRBV29-1	TRBD2	CSVDGIAGGIPSYEQYF
-	TRBJ1-4	TRBV18	TRBD1	CASSPYRGRTNEKLFF
-	TRBJ2-7	TRBV6-6	-	CASSQGDRTYEQYF
-	TRBJ1-1	TRBV30	-	CAWSRGQLNTEAFF
few	TRBJ1-2	TRBV7-9	-	CASSLEGTDHGYTF
-	TRBJ1-4	TRBV28	-	CASSLAQERF
-	TRBJ2-1	TRBV5-4	TRBD2	CASSWGLAGRGDEQFF
-	TRBJ1-2	TRBV27	-	CASRRSDSTYGYTF
once	TRBJ2-3	TRBV9	-	CASSAETTDTQYF
-	TRBJ2-3	TRBV19	-	CASSLRQSTDTQYF